A selection of T cell receptor beta chains follows, all from one sample in a study of cytomegalovirus exposure and HLA in healthy donors. The table came from immunoSEQ multiplex PCR; TCRdb's copy has only in-frame clones and leaves some out. The sample shows 160,000 or so clones, 70% to 85% of them seen only once. The sequenced material came from PBMCs. These receptor sequences come from a man under 40 in good health and CMV-seropositive. CDR3s include the opening cysteine and the closing phenylalanine or tryptophan. Fields, in order: D gene, clone size, V gene, J gene, CDR3 DNA, CDR3 protein. A D gene is named only where the DNA matches it firmly. A clone size is listed for some rows: how often the clone was seen (once, few, many), or a class if it is expanded.

D: -; size: -; V: TRBV6-6; J: TRBJ2-7; DNA: TGTGCCAGCAGTCAACACGGGGACTACGAGCAGTACTTC; CDR3: CASSQHGDYEQYF
D: TRBD1; size: -; V: TRBV5-4; J: TRBJ2-5; DNA: TGTGCCAGCAGCGTGGACAGGGGGCAATGGGAGACCCAGTACTTC; CDR3: CASSVDRGQWETQYF
D: -; size: -; V: TRBV2; J: TRBJ2-2; DNA: TGTGCCAGCAATCCAGGGTATAACACCGGGGAGCTGTTTTTT; CDR3: CASNPGYNTGELFF
D: TRBD1; size: few; V: TRBV2; J: TRBJ1-6; DNA: TGTGCCAGCAGTCAGTCACCGGGACAGAGAAATTCACCCCTCCACTTT; CDR3: CASSQSPGQRNSPLHF
D: -; size: few; V: TRBV25-1; J: TRBJ1-5; DNA: TGTGCCAGCAGTGAATTATATAGCAATCAGCCCCAGCATTTT; CDR3: CASSELYSNQPQHF
D: TRBD2; size: -; V: TRBV4-1; J: TRBJ2-7; DNA: TGCGCCAGCAGCCACCGACTAGCGGGGGCCCTCTCCTACGAGCAGTACTTC; CDR3: CASSHRLAGALSYEQYF
D: TRBD1; size: -; V: TRBV29-1; J: TRBJ1-2; DNA: TGCAGCGTTGGGGACAGAGCTAACTATGGCTACACCTTC; CDR3: CSVGDRANYGYTF
D: TRBD1; size: -; V: TRBV4-2; J: TRBJ2-3; DNA: TGTGCCAGCACCCCGACAGGGGCTCTCACAGATACGCAGTATTTT; CDR3: CASTPTGALTDTQYF
D: TRBD1; size: -; V: TRBV2; J: TRBJ1-1; DNA: TGTGCCAGCAGAGAACAGGGGGCGGACACTGAAGCTTTCTTT; CDR3: CASREQGADTEAFF
D: TRBD1; size: -; V: TRBV19; J: TRBJ1-4; DNA: TGTGCCAGTAGTATGGGACAGGGACCTGAAAAACTGTTTTTT; CDR3: CASSMGQGPEKLFF
D: -; size: -; V: TRBV2; J: TRBJ1-4; DNA: TGTGCCAGCAGGCCGGACTTGGGGGCGGGCGAAAAACTGTTTTTT; CDR3: CASRPDLGAGEKLFF
D: TRBD1; size: -; V: TRBV7-2; J: TRBJ1-1; DNA: TGTGCCAGCAGCTCCCCAGGGGGGCGGGAAGCTTTCTTT; CDR3: CASSSPGGREAFF
D: TRBD1; size: -; V: TRBV7-9; J: TRBJ2-3; DNA: TGTGCCAGCAGCCTGGGGACAGGGATCGCGGATACGCAGTATTTT; CDR3: CASSLGTGIADTQYF
D: -; size: -; V: TRBV7-6; J: TRBJ2-7; DNA: TGTGCCAGCAGCCGAGATGCCTACGAGCAGTACTTC; CDR3: CASSRDAYEQYF
D: -; size: -; V: TRBV7-9; J: TRBJ2-3; DNA: TGTGCCAGCAGATCAGAGGCGTCCTACACAGATACGCAGTATTTT; CDR3: CASRSEASYTDTQYF
D: -; size: -; V: TRBV27; J: TRBJ2-3; DNA: TGTGCCAGCAGTTCCCAGATAGGAGGGGCAGATACGCAGTATTTT; CDR3: CASSSQIGGADTQYF
D: -; size: -; V: TRBV4-3; J: TRBJ1-2; DNA: TGCGCCAGCTCGTTTAGATCCGGTGCTGGCTACACCTTC; CDR3: CASSFRSGAGYTF
D: TRBD2; size: -; V: TRBV6-1; J: TRBJ2-5; DNA: TGTGCCAGCACCCGGACTAGTGAAGAGACCCAGTACTTC; CDR3: CASTRTSEETQYF
D: -; size: few; V: TRBV28; J: TRBJ2-6; DNA: TGTGCCAGCAGCCCCGTTGGGGCCAACGTCCTGACTTTC; CDR3: CASSPVGANVLTF
D: -; size: few; V: TRBV4-3; J: TRBJ1-5; DNA: TGCGCCAGCAGCCAAGATGGGGAGGGATTTCAGCCCCAGCATTTT; CDR3: CASSQDGEGFQPQHF
D: -; size: -; V: TRBV4-3; J: TRBJ1-1; DNA: TGCGCCAGCAGCCAAGAACAGAACACTGAAGCTTTCTTT; CDR3: CASSQEQNTEAFF
D: -; size: -; V: TRBV4-2; J: TRBJ1-1; DNA: TGTGCCAGCAGCCAAGATCGGCGGGACACTGAAGCTTTCTTT; CDR3: CASSQDRRDTEAFF
D: -; size: -; V: TRBV6-5; J: TRBJ2-2; DNA: TGTGCCAGCCGGGTTTTCACCGGGGAGCTGTTTTTT; CDR3: CASRVFTGELFF
D: -; size: -; V: TRBV28; J: TRBJ2-7; DNA: TGTTCGAGCGGCTACGAGCAGTACTTC; CDR3: CSSGYEQYF
D: TRBD2; size: -; V: TRBV10-3; J: TRBJ2-5; DNA: TGTGCCATCAGTGGACTAGCGGGGCAAGAGACCCAGTACTTC; CDR3: CAISGLAGQETQYF
D: -; size: -; V: TRBV6-5; J: TRBJ2-5; DNA: TGTGCCAGCAGTGGACAGAACGAAGAGACCCAGTACTTC; CDR3: CASSGQNEETQYF
D: -; size: -; V: TRBV10-3; J: TRBJ2-7; DNA: TGTGCCACCGAGGGTGCATCTAGCTCCTACGAGCAGTACTTC; CDR3: CATEGASSSYEQYF
D: TRBD2; size: -; V: TRBV5-1; J: TRBJ2-5; DNA: TGCGCCAGCAGCTTGGAGGGACTAGCGGGGGGGAAAGAGACCCAGTACTTC; CDR3: CASSLEGLAGGKETQYF
D: -; size: -; V: TRBV7-9; J: TRBJ1-2; DNA: TGTGCCAGCAGCTTATTGGGCACGACGGACTATGGCTACACCTTC; CDR3: CASSLLGTTDYGYTF
D: -; size: -; V: TRBV6-1; J: TRBJ1-5; DNA: TGTGCCAGCACCCAATTCGGGGAGCCCCAGCATTTT; CDR3: CASTQFGEPQHF
D: -; size: once; V: TRBV19; J: TRBJ1-5; DNA: TGTGCCAGTAGTATAGGACAGTCGAATCAGCCCCAGCATTTT; CDR3: CASSIGQSNQPQHF
D: -; size: -; V: TRBV2; J: TRBJ1-6; DNA: TGTGCCAGCACCCCTAATCCGGGGACACTTACTAAAAGCTCCTATAATTCCCCCCTCCACTTT; CDR3: CASTPNPGTLTKSSYNSPLHF
D: -; size: -; V: TRBV13; J: TRBJ2-4; DNA: TGTGCCAGCAGCTTAATGGCAGCCAAAAACATTCAGTACTTC; CDR3: CASSLMAAKNIQYF
D: TRBD1; size: -; V: TRBV7-6; J: TRBJ2-6; DNA: TGTGCCAGCAGCTTAGATGCGGGACAGGGATCAGGGGCCAACGTCCTGACTTTC; CDR3: CASSLDAGQGSGANVLTF
D: -; size: -; V: TRBV28; J: TRBJ1-5; DNA: TGTGCCAGCAGTAAGATACAGGGTCTTTCAAGCAATCAGCCCCAGCATTTT; CDR3: CASSKIQGLSSNQPQHF
D: TRBD2; size: -; V: TRBV10-3; J: TRBJ2-3; DNA: TGTGCCATCAGTCGGACTAGCGGGGGGGCGACAGATACGCAGTATTTT; CDR3: CAISRTSGGATDTQYF
D: -; size: -; V: TRBV7-9; J: TRBJ2-7; DNA: TGTGCCAGCAGCACCGACAGGCCCAGCTCCTACGAGCAGTACTTC; CDR3: CASSTDRPSSYEQYF
D: -; size: -; V: TRBV30; J: TRBJ1-6; DNA: TGTGCCTGGAGAAGACAGGATAATTCACCCCTCCACTTT; CDR3: CAWRRQDNSPLHF
D: TRBD2; size: -; V: TRBV7-6; J: TRBJ2-3; DNA: TGTGCCAGCAGCTTAGGGCTAGCGGGGGGGACAGATACGCAGTATTTT; CDR3: CASSLGLAGGTDTQYF
D: -; size: -; V: TRBV27; J: TRBJ1-2; DNA: TGTGCCAGCAGTGACCGAGACAGGCGATATGGCTACACCTTC; CDR3: CASSDRDRRYGYTF
D: -; size: -; V: TRBV7-2; J: TRBJ2-6; DNA: TGTGCCCTCGGCCGGGGTTCTGGGGCCAACGTCCTGACTTTC; CDR3: CALGRGSGANVLTF
D: TRBD1; size: -; V: TRBV19; J: TRBJ1-1; DNA: TGTGCCAGTGGAGGGGACAGGAGGACTGAAGCTTTCTTT; CDR3: CASGGDRRTEAFF
D: TRBD1; size: -; V: TRBV6-1; J: TRBJ2-7; DNA: TGTGCCAGCGTACAGGGGGCGGCCTACGAGCAGTACTTC; CDR3: CASVQGAAYEQYF
D: -; size: -; V: TRBV5-1; J: TRBJ2-7; DNA: TGCGCCAGCAGCTTGGACAGAATTCACGAGCAGTACTTC; CDR3: CASSLDRIHEQYF
D: -; size: once; V: TRBV6-1; J: TRBJ2-7; DNA: TGTGCCAGCCGGAGACAGACTAGTTCCTACGAGCAGTACTTC; CDR3: CASRRQTSSYEQYF
D: TRBD1; size: few; V: TRBV30; J: TRBJ1-5; DNA: TGTGCCTGGGGAAACAGGGGTCAGCCCCAGCATTTT; CDR3: CAWGNRGQPQHF
D: -; size: -; V: TRBV7-9; J: TRBJ2-7; DNA: TGTGCCAGCAGCTTAGGTCGGACACTCTACGAGCAGTACTTC; CDR3: CASSLGRTLYEQYF
D: TRBD2; size: few; V: TRBV10-3; J: TRBJ2-7; DNA: TGTGCCATCAGTAAAGGGACTAGCGGGGGACAAAAGTACTTC; CDR3: CAISKGTSGGQKYF
D: -; size: -; V: TRBV7-9; J: TRBJ2-7; DNA: TGTGCCAGCAGCTCTAGTCTCTACGAGCAGTACTTC; CDR3: CASSSSLYEQYF
D: -; size: -; V: TRBV5-1; J: TRBJ2-1; DNA: TGCGCCAGCAGCGGCGCCGGGGGTTCCAATGAGCAGTTCTTC; CDR3: CASSGAGGSNEQFF
D: TRBD1; size: -; V: TRBV5-1; J: TRBJ1-1; DNA: TGCGCCAGCAGCTTCTTGACAGGGAACATGAACACTGAAGCTTTCTTT; CDR3: CASSFLTGNMNTEAFF
D: -; size: -; V: TRBV2; J: TRBJ1-5; DNA: TGTGCCAGCAGGGCAGACGGGAATCAGCCCCAGCATTTT; CDR3: CASRADGNQPQHF
D: -; size: -; V: TRBV2; J: TRBJ1-5; DNA: TGTGCCAGCAGCAGGGGATTAGGGCCCCAGCATTTT; CDR3: CASSRGLGPQHF
D: -; size: -; V: TRBV11-2; J: TRBJ1-4; DNA: TGTGCCAGCAGACAGCCAGGGGAAAAACTGTTTTTT; CDR3: CASRQPGEKLFF
D: -; size: -; V: TRBV5-1; J: TRBJ1-1; DNA: TGCGCCAGCAGCTTTGGGCTTGAAGCTTTCTTT; CDR3: CASSFGLEAFF
D: -; size: -; V: TRBV10-3; J: TRBJ1-1; DNA: TGTGCCATCAGTTCGGACTCATGGGGGGGGATGAACACTGAAGCTTTCTTT; CDR3: CAISSDSWGGMNTEAFF
D: TRBD2; size: -; V: TRBV5-8; J: TRBJ2-5; DNA: TGTGCCAGCAGCTTTAGGGCGGGGGTTAGCCAAGAGACCCAGTACTTC; CDR3: CASSFRAGVSQETQYF
D: TRBD1; size: -; V: TRBV30; J: TRBJ2-6; DNA: TGTGCCTGGGCCTTGACAGGGGCTGGGGCCAACGTCCTGACTTTC; CDR3: CAWALTGAGANVLTF
D: TRBD1; size: once; V: TRBV18; J: TRBJ1-4; DNA: TGTGCCAGCTCAGAGGGGACAGCGCAGCTTGCAACTAATGAAAAACTGTTTTTT; CDR3: CASSEGTAQLATNEKLFF
D: -; size: -; V: TRBV21-1; J: TRBJ2-7; DNA: TGTGCCAGCAGCCTTTTCAGGGGCCAGTACTTC; CDR3: CASSLFRGQYF